Below are 9 T cell receptor beta chains sequenced from a single sample in a study of CD8+ T cells in alopecia areata. Sequencing relied on a cDNA template that was reverse transcribed from extracted RNA. Sequencing was performed with immunoSEQ multiplex PCR; in TCRdb, only in-frame clones are kept and a portion is missing. The sample comprises just over 150,000 clones, around 50% of which are singletons, and approximately 19% rests with the top ten. The specimen comprised CD8+ T cells sorted from blood, sampled at week 0. The receptors originated from a human donor with alopecia areata.

The chain employs TRBV7-6 and TRBJ2-1; 10 bases map to TRBD1. V lost 7 bases and J lost 8; bases outside the gene matches: 8. CDR1 and CDR2 (germline): SGHVS, FNYEAQ. There are 14 residues in the CDR3. The CDR3 region is CASTRDRGSDEQFF. CDR3 sequence (DNA): TGTGCCAGCACCCGGGACAGGGGTAGCGATGAGCAGTTCTTC.

The chain has TRBV4-3 and TRBJ2-3, with TRBD2 matching over 8 bases. Germline V gene lookup returns CDR1 LGHNA and CDR2 YSLEER. Unmatched junction bases numbered 5, after V lost 6 bases and J lost 3 bases. This CDR3 contains 14 residues. The CDR3 here is CASSLSGGTDTQYF. The CDR3 coding sequence is TGCGCCAGCAGTCTCTCGGGGGGGACAGATACGCAGTATTTT.

The rearrangement joins TRBV5-1 to TRBJ2-7; D gene ambiguous. The ends were cut back, 0 bases at V and 0 bases at J, with 13 bases in the middle. CDR3 length equals 16 residues. Looked up from germline, CDR1 is SGHRS and CDR2 is YFSETQ. The CDR3 nucleotides are TGCGCCAGCAGCTTGGAAGGACGGATACCCTCCTACGAGCAGTACTTC. Its protein product is CASSLEGRIPSYEQYF.

The rearrangement uses TRBV30 and TRBJ1-2; D ambiguous. Germline assignment: CDR1 GTSNPN and CDR2 SVGIG (reference sequence). V shed 3 bases and J shed 4 bases, with 9 bases lying between them. CDR3 length: 12 residues. CDR3 sequence reads: CAWSEGSYGYTF. DNA for the CDR3: TGTGCCTGGAGCGAGGGAAGCTATGGCTACACCTTC.

This clone was detected a few times. The genes are TRBV7-9 and TRBJ1-2, with TRBD1 matching over 7 bases. The CDR3 runs 11 residues. Germline-derived CDR1 and CDR2 are SEHNR and FQNEAQ (reference sequence). V was clipped by 5 bases and J by 12 bases; unmatched bases: 6. The CDR3: CASSPGTVNTF. Written as DNA, the CDR3 is TGTGCCAGCAGCCCTGGGACAGTCAACACCTTC. Supplemented by reference TRBV7-9 and TRBJ1-2, the full variable domain reads DTGVSQNPRHKITKRGQNVTFRCDPISEHNRLYWYRQTLGQGPEFLTYFQNEAQLEKSRLLSDRFSAERPKGSFSTLEIQRTEQGDSAMYLCASSPGTVNTFGSGTRLTVV.

The CDR3 loop is CAWSHIGTHYGYTF. In DNA, the CDR3 is TGTGCCTGGAGTCACATCGGGACTCACTATGGCTACACCTTC. V usage is TRBV30 and J usage is TRBJ1-2, with a possible D match to TRBD1 (5 bases). CDR1 and CDR2 (germline): GTSNPN, SVGIG (reference sequence). The CDR3 runs to 14 residues. V lost 2 bases and J lost 3, with 13 bases in between.

A remark on this clone: Other DNA sequences within the sample encode an identical CDR3. The V gene is TRBV30, the J gene TRBJ2-7; D unresolved. V was pared by 3 bases and J by 1 base, with 7 bases between. CDR3 length: 12 residues. Germline V lookup: CDR1 GTSNPN, CDR2 SVGIG (reference sequence). In DNA, the CDR3 is TGTGCCTGGAGCCCAGGATCCTACGAGCAGTACTTC. Its translation is CAWSPGSYEQYF.

The V call is TRBV18, the J call TRBJ2-1, with D possibly matching TRBD1 (5 bases). CDR1 is KGHSH and CDR2 is LQKENI in the germline V gene. The CDR3 totals 12 residues. V lost 2 bases to trimming and J lost 10 bases, with 9 bases between them. The CDR3 is CASSPGAGEQFF. CDR3 DNA sequence: TGTGCCAGCTCACCAGGTGCAGGGGAGCAGTTCTTC.

The chain couples TRBV13 to TRBJ1-1; no firm D call. V was cut by 0 bases and J by 0 bases, with 2 bases left in between. This CDR3 is built from 13 residues. Germline CDR1 and CDR2: PRHDT and FYEKMQ (reference sequence). This CDR3 reads CASSLGLNTEAFF. The CDR3 nucleotides read TGTGCCAGCAGCTTAGGGCTGAACACTGAAGCTTTCTTT.